Presented here are 30 T cell receptor beta chains from one specimen sequenced in a study of T cells in Graves' hyperthyroidism and ophthalmopathy. Authors of the study amplified TCR beta CDR3 regions from RNA transcripts. First-round RT-PCR with HTBI primers amplified the TCR CDR3 region. TCRdb ran MiXCR on the multiplex PCR reads and lists one entry per CDR3 protein. Of about 360,000 distinct CDR3 sequences in the sample, roughly 12% were seen once. Sequencing was done on a sample of blood. The receptors were gathered from a man aged 30 to 45 with Graves' hyperthyroidism that later progressed to Graves' ophthalmopathy.

This clonotype came up many times. The chain carries TRBV3-1 and TRBJ2-3; maybe TRBD1 (5 bases). CDR1 is LGHDT and CDR2 is YNNKEL in the germline V gene (reference sequence). This CDR3 spans 15 amino acids. Trimming cost V 4 bases and J 3 bases, with 14 bases left between them. The CDR3 spells CASSPRRQGTDTQYF. The CDR3 DNA sequence: TGTGCCAGCAGCCCAAGACGTCAGGGAACAGATACGCAGTATTTT.

This clonotype was observed at least ten times. The V and J genes are TRBV20-1 and TRBJ2-7; tentative D call: TRBD1 (6 bases). The V and J ends lost 1 base and 2 bases respectively, with 12 bases between them. The CDR3 spans 14 residues. CDR1 DFQATT and CDR2 SNEGSKA come from the germline V gene (reference sequence). The CDR3 nucleotides are TGCAGTGCTAGAGTTTTTCAGGGGCCCTACGAGCAGTACTTC. Its protein is CSARVFQGPYEQYF.

This clonotype has at least ten counts. The CDR3 loop reads CASSFTLLAGGRTGELFF. The CDR3 region has the DNA TGTGCCAGCAGCTTCACCCTACTAGCGGGGGGACGAACCGGGGAGCTGTTTTTT. This chain uses TRBV11-2 with TRBJ2-2; 12 bases line up with TRBD2. Germline CDR1 is SGHAT and CDR2 is FQNNGV. The CDR3 has 18 amino acids. The V gene end was trimmed by 3 bases and the J gene end by 5 bases; junction bases not matched to a gene: 10.

This clonotype came up once. A much larger clone lies a single base off, so this may be a read error. The chain joins TRBV28 to TRBJ2-3; 8 bases are shared with TRBD2. Looked up from germline, CDR1 is MDHEN and CDR2 is SYDVKM. The V gene end was trimmed by 5 bases and the J gene end by 6 bases; junction bases not matched to a gene: 4. CDR3 size: 13 residues. The chain's CDR3 is CASSDGGEDTQYF. DNA of the CDR3: TGTGCCAGCAGTGACGGGGGGGAGGATACGCAGTATTTT.

This clonotype has only a few counts. This CDR3 is CASSLRPGGREQYF. The CDR3, as DNA: TGCGCCAGCAGCTTAAGGCCAGGGGGCCGCGAGCAGTACTTC. The V call is TRBV5-1, the J call TRBJ2-7; 8 bases are a match to TRBD1. V shed 2 bases, J shed 6 bases, and the junction held 7 bases outside the gene matches. The V gene's germline CDR1 is SGHRS and CDR2 YFSETQ. The CDR3 consists of 14 residues. Looking up the rest from reference TRBV5-1 and TRBJ2-7 gives the full variable domain: KAGVTQTPRYLIKTRGQQVTLSCSPISGHRSVSWYQQTPGQGLQFLFEYFSETQRNKGNFPGRFSGRQFSNSRSEMNVSTLELGDSALYLCASSLRPGGREQYFGPGTRLTVT.

This clonotype was picked up a small number of times. The genes are TRBV7-9 and TRBJ2-3; D uncertain. Germline V gene data show CDR1 as SEHNR and CDR2 as FQNEAQ (reference sequence). CDR3 length equals 15 residues. The V end was cut by 1 base, the J end by 3 bases, with 11 bases between. CDR3 nucleotides: TGTGCCAGCAGCTTAGATGGCAGGAGAACAGATACGCAGTATTTT. Its protein is CASSLDGRRTDTQYF.

Ten or more counts support this clonotype. The gene calls are TRBV2 and TRBJ1-1; D ambiguous. Between the trimmed V and J ends, which lost 6 bases and 1 base, there was a span of 6 bases. Germline V lookup: CDR1 SNHLY, CDR2 FYNNEI. The CDR3 extends over 12 amino acids. The CDR3 loop reads CASRPRNTEAFF. The CDR3 DNA follows: TGTGCCAGCAGGCCAAGGAACACTGAAGCTTTCTTT. Supplemented by reference TRBV2 and TRBJ1-1, the full variable domain reads EPEVTQTPSHQVTQMGQEVILRCVPISNHLYFYWYRQILGQKVEFLVSFYNNEISEKSEIFDDQFSVERPDGSNFTLKIRSTKLEDSAMYFCASRPRNTEAFFGQGTRLTVV.

This clonotype was counted at least ten times. The gene calls are TRBV11-2 and TRBJ2-7, with TRBD2 as a possible D gene (7 bases). V lost 0 bases to trimming and J lost 3 bases, with 12 bases between them. Germline values: CDR1 SGHAT, CDR2 FQNNGV. The CDR3 loop spans 15 amino acids. The chain's CDR3 is CASSLEPGGYYEQYF. The CDR3 region has the DNA TGTGCCAGCAGCTTAGAGCCGGGGGGCTACTACGAGCAGTACTTC.

This clonotype was seen many times. The CDR3 region has the DNA TGTGCCAGCAGCCCGGGACAGGGGCGCACTGAAGCTTTCTTT. Encoded protein: CASSPGQGRTEAFF. The chain combines TRBV28 with TRBJ1-1; 10 bases agree with TRBD1. The CDR3 is made up of 14 amino acids. Germline CDR1 reads MDHEN; CDR2 reads SYDVKM. The junction had 5 bases not matched to a gene; V was cut back by 6 bases and J by 4 bases.

Turning to this clonotype: Compared with germline, one end of the junction differs, possibly owing to a read error. CDR3 protein: CAISDPGRGPNTGELFF. The CDR3 DNA sequence: TGTGCCATCAGTGACCCCGGGCGGGGGCCGAACACCGGGGAGCTGTTTTTT. The chain links TRBV24-1 to TRBJ2-2, with a possible D match to TRBD2 (7 bases). The germline V gene has CDR1 KGHDR and CDR2 SFDVKD. This CDR3 region has 17 residues.

This clonotype was seen a few times. V is TRBV11-2 and J is TRBJ2-1; TRBD1 aligns across 8 bases. The CDR3 runs to 15 residues. Germline V lookup: CDR1 SGHAT, CDR2 FQNNGV. V dropped 5 bases and J dropped 6; count of bases not matched to a gene: 9. CDR3 in DNA: TGTGCCAGCAGCCTCCGGGACAGGAGCCGCAATGAGCAGTTCTTC. This gives the protein CASSLRDRSRNEQFF.

A note on this clonotype: Sequence at one end of the junction differs from germline and may be a read error. The chain links TRBV28 to TRBJ1-2; D ambiguous. The germline CDR1 and CDR2 sequences are MDHEN and SYDVKM. The CDR3 length is 14 residues. CDR3 nucleotide sequence: TGTACCAGCGTCCCCCTCACACTGGGCCTCGGCTACACCTTC. Protein sequence: CTSVPLTLGLGYTF.

This clonotype was seen many times. The J gene is TRBJ2-1, the V gene TRBV2; perhaps TRBD1 as D (6 bases). The CDR3 totals 13 residues. Trimming removed 1 base from V and 11 bases from J, with 12 bases in between. Germline V gene data show CDR1 as SNHLY and CDR2 as FYNNEI. CDR3 sequence reads: CASSEEVWDKQFF. CDR3 nucleotide sequence: TGTGCCAGCAGTGAAGAGGTTTGGGACAAGCAGTTCTTC.

This clonotype has a count of ten or more. This chain joins TRBV10-3 and TRBJ2-1; TRBD2 is a possible D gene (5 bases). CDR3 length: 16 residues. V lost 3 bases and J 0 bases, leaving 12 bases between the germline ends. CDR1 is ENHRY and CDR2 is SYGVKD in the germline V gene. The CDR3 reads CAISDEGSSSYNEQFF. DNA of the CDR3: TGTGCCATCAGTGACGAGGGAAGTAGCTCCTACAATGAGCAGTTCTTC.

Remarks on this clonotype: A junction end diverges from the germline sequence, so it may reflect a read error. The chain uses TRBV11-3 and TRBJ2-1; 7 bases agree with TRBD1. The CDR3 runs 16 residues. Per germline, CDR1 SGHNT and CDR2 YENEEA. The CDR3 nucleotides read TGTGCCAGCAGCTTAAGGGGGCCGAGCTCCTACAATGAGCGGTTCTTC. Translated: CASSLRGPSSYNERFF.

Regarding this clonotype: With a much larger clone just one base away, this may be a read error. The rearrangement joins TRBV12-3 or TRBV12-4 to TRBJ2-1, with TRBD2 identical over 11 bases. The CDR3 has 16 amino acids. CDR3 bases: TGTGCCGGCAGTTTAGGTTCTAGCGGGGGGTACAATGAGCAGTTCTTC. Protein: CAGSLGSSGGYNEQFF.

In regard to this clonotype: This could be a read error, since a much larger clone is one nucleotide away. The chain recombines TRBV3-1 with TRBJ2-7; D gene uncertain. This CDR3 spans 11 amino acids. CDR1 and CDR2 from the germline V gene are LGHDT and YNNKEL (reference sequence). CDR3 nucleotide sequence: TGTGCCAGCAGCCAAGGCTACGAGCGGTACTTC. The encoded protein is CASSQGYERYF.

This clonotype was observed a handful of times. V usage is TRBV12-3 or TRBV12-4 and J usage is TRBJ1-5, with D unresolved. CDR3 length: 13 amino acids. V lost 5 bases and J lost 7, with 12 bases in between. CDR3 coding DNA: TGTGCCAGCAGTCCACGGACGCGGCAGCCCCAGCATTTT. Translating gives CASSPRTRQPQHF.

The chain recombines TRBV5-1 with TRBJ2-7; possible D gene TRBD2, 5 bases. V lost 4 bases to trimming and J lost 5 bases, with 16 bases between them. This CDR3 region has 14 residues. Germline V CDR1 and CDR2: SGHRS, YFSETQ. In DNA, the CDR3 is TGCGCCAGCAGCGGAACCGGGGTAAGGGACGAGCAGTACTTC. Protein: CASSGTGVRDEQYF.

There are a few counts of this clonotype. The rearrangement links TRBV28 to TRBJ2-2; D is possibly TRBD1 (6 bases). The CDR3 is 18 residues long. Trimming stripped 4 bases from V and 1 base from J, with 19 bases between. Looked up from germline, CDR1 is MDHEN and CDR2 is SYDVKM. This chain's CDR3 is CASSWPNWGRKNTGELFF. The CDR3 coding sequence is TGTGCCAGCAGTTGGCCGAATTGGGGGCGCAAGAACACCGGGGAGCTGTTTTTT.

This clonotype appeared many times. The chain combines TRBV7-9 with TRBJ2-7; D unclear. Per the germline V gene, CDR1 is SEHNR and CDR2 is FQNEAQ (reference sequence). The CDR3 has 13 residues. Trimming shortened V by 0 bases and J by 7 bases, and 10 bases separated the two germline ends. DNA for the CDR3: TGTGCCAGCAGCTTAGCCGCCGGTTGGGAGCAGTACTTC. Amino acid sequence: CASSLAAGWEQYF. The entire variable domain, with the rest obtained from reference TRBV7-9 and TRBJ2-7, is as follows: DTGVSQNPRHKITKRGQNVTFRCDPISEHNRLYWYRQTLGQGPEFLTYFQNEAQLEKSRLLSDRFSAERPKGSFSTLEIQRTEQGDSAMYLCASSLAAGWEQYFGPGTRLTVT.

This clonotype occurred many times. This rearrangement joins TRBV2 to TRBJ1-6; D gene uncertain. The CDR3 extends over 17 amino acids. Trimming took 4 bases from V and 8 from J, leaving 21 bases between them. CDR1 is SNHLY and CDR2 is FYNNEI in the germline V gene. The DNA for the CDR3 is TGTGCCAGCAGTGTAATACGGACTTCTCCAAGGGATTCACCCCTCCACTTT. Translating gives CASSVIRTSPRDSPLHF.

This clonotype was seen at least ten times. The chain uses TRBV27 and TRBJ1-2; D gene unclear. This CDR3 is 13 amino acids long. Germline V lookup: CDR1 MNHEY, CDR2 SMNVEV (reference sequence). Trimming left V 5 bases short and J 3 bases short, with 10 bases between. CDR3 sequence (DNA): TGTGCCAGCAGTGCTGGGGATGACTATGGCTACACCTTC. Its translation: CASSAGDDYGYTF.

This clonotype was counted a few times. The chain joins TRBV9 to TRBJ2-2; TRBD1 agrees at 7 bases. CDR1 is SGDLS, CDR2 YYNGEE, per germline. J lost 4 bases, V lost 5 bases, and 5 bases had no gene match. The CDR3 is made up of 14 amino acids. CDR3 sequence (DNA): TGTGCCAGCAGTCCTACAGGGGTCACCGGGGAGCTGTTTTTT. As protein: CASSPTGVTGELFF. The full variable domain, in which reference TRBV9 and TRBJ2-2 provide the parts outside the CDR3, is DSGVTQTPKHLITATGQRVTLRCSPRSGDLSVYWYQQSLDQGLQFLIQYYNGEERAKGNILERFSAQQFPDLHSELNLSSLELGDSALYFCASSPTGVTGELFFGEGSRLTVL.

This clonotype was counted ten times or more. The genes are TRBV11-2 and TRBJ1-4; D is possibly TRBD1 (5 bases). Germline V CDR1 and CDR2: SGHAT, FQNNGV. Trimming left V 8 bases short and J 4 bases short, with 14 bases between. This CDR3 comprises 14 residues. This CDR3 is CASAIGEGNEKLFF. For the CDR3, the DNA is TGTGCCAGCGCCATAGGGGAGGGTAATGAAAAACTGTTTTTT.

Concerning this clonotype: Given a much more abundant clone one base away, this may be a read error. The chain links TRBV12-3 or TRBV12-4 to TRBJ1-4, with TRBD1 matching over 9 bases. Trimming cost V 6 bases and J 7 bases; bases outside gene matches: 9. CDR3 length: 15 amino acids. CDR3 in amino acids: CASSAGTGRFEKLFF. The CDR3 region has the DNA TGTGCCAGCAGCGCCGGGACAGGGAGATTTGAAAAACTGTTTTTT.

V is TRBV9 and J is TRBJ1-1, with unresolved D. There are 14 residues in the CDR3. The germline V gene has CDR1 SGDLS and CDR2 YYNGEE. Between the trimmed V and J ends, which lost 0 bases and 2 bases, there was a span of 8 bases. CDR3 residues: CASSVDNSNTEAFF. The CDR3 DNA is TGTGCCAGCAGCGTAGATAACAGCAACACTGAAGCTTTCTTT.

This clonotype was recorded many times. DNA of the CDR3: TGTGCCAGTACCAAGGGACAGCCCACGAACACTGAAGCTTTCTTT. Its protein product is CASTKGQPTNTEAFF. J is TRBJ1-1 and V is TRBV19; 7 positions agree with TRBD1. The V gene end was trimmed by 7 bases and the J gene end by 1 base; junction bases not matched to a gene: 9. The CDR3 is made up of 15 amino acids. Per the germline V gene, CDR1 is LNHDA and CDR2 is SQIVND (reference sequence).

About this clonotype: This may be a read error, as it is one base from a much larger clone. This sequence joins TRBV3-1 and TRBJ1-2; D call uncertain. Trimming took 0 bases from V and 0 from J, leaving 8 bases between them. This CDR3 has 15 amino acids. The germline gives CDR1 LGHDT, CDR2 YNNKEL (reference sequence). As DNA, the CDR3 is TGTGCCAGCAGCCAAGATACACAGACTAACTATGGCTACACCTTC. This sequence encodes CASSQDTQTNYGYTF.

In this sample, this clonotype turned up a few times. V and J are TRBV20-1 and TRBJ2-2; weak D call: TRBD2 (5 bases). The ends were cut back, 0 bases at V and 2 bases at J, with 7 bases in the middle. Looked up from germline, CDR1 is DFQATT and CDR2 is SNEGSKA (reference sequence). There are 14 residues in the CDR3. CDR3 in amino acids: CSARDGGNTGELFF. The CDR3 bases are TGCAGTGCTAGAGATGGAGGAAACACCGGGGAGCTGTTTTTT.